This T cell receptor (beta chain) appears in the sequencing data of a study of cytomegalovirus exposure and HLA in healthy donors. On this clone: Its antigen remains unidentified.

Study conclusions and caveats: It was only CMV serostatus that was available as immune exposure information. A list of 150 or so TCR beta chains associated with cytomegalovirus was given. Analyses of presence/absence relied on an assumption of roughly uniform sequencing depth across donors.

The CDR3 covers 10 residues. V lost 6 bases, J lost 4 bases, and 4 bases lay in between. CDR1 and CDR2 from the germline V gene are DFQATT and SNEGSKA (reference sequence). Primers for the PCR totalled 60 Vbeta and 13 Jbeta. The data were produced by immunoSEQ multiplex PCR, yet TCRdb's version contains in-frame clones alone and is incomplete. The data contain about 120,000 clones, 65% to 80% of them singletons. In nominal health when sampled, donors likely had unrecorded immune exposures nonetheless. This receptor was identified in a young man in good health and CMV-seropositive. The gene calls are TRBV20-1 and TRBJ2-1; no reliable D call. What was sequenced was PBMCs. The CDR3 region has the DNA TGCAGTGCGGAGTACAATGAGCAGTTCTTC. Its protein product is CSAEYNEQFF.